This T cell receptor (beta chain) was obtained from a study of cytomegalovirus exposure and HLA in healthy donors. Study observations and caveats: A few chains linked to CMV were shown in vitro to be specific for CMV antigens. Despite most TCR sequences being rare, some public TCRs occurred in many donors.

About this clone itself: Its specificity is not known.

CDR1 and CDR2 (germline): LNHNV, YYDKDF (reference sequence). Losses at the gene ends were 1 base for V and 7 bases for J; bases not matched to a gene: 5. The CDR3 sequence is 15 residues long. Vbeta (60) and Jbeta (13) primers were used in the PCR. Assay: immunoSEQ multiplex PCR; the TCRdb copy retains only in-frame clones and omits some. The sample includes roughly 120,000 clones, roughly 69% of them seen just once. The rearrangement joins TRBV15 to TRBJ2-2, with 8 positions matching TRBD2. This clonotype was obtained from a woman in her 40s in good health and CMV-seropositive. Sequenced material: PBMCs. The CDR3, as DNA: TGTGCCACCAGCAGAGTTGGGCTAGCGGGCGGGGAGCTGTTTTTT. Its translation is CATSRVGLAGGELFF.